Listed here are 4 T cell receptor beta chains from one sample, sequenced in a study of neoadjuvant nivolumab and ipilimumab in lung cancer. Assay used: immunoSEQ multiplex PCR; TCRdb lists only in-frame clones, some missing. The sample includes approximately 26,000 clones, more than 70% of them seen just once. The material was peripheral blood, obtained before neoadjuvant nivolumab, alone or with ipilimumab. The receptors were gathered from an adult with non-small cell lung cancer.

This clone was seen once. The chain is built from TRBV7-2 and TRBJ1-1; the D is unclear. CDR1 and CDR2 (germline): SGHTA, FQGNSA. The CDR3 is 13 residues long. Trimming removed 6 bases at V and 0 bases at J, with 8 bases between. The CDR3 loop reads CASRQNMNTEAFF. As DNA, the CDR3 is TGTGCCAGCAGGCAAAACATGAACACTGAAGCTTTCTTT. Together with reference TRBV7-2 and TRBJ1-1, the CDR3 gives the full variable domain: GAGVSQSPSNKVTEKGKDVELRCDPISGHTALYWYRQSLGQGLEFLIYFQGNSAPDKSGLPSDRFSAERTGGSVSTLTIQRTQQEDSAVYLCASRQNMNTEAFFGQGTRLTVV.

This clone was found once. CDR3 protein: CASSLGPAGDPYEQYF. The DNA of the CDR3 is TGCGCCAGCAGCCTTGGACCAGCGGGGGATCCGTACGAGCAGTACTTC. V is TRBV5-1 and J is TRBJ2-7; 8 bases are shared with TRBD2. Trimming cost V 4 bases and J 4 bases; bases outside gene matches: 13. This CDR3 has 16 amino acids. Germline-derived CDR1 and CDR2 are SGHRS and YFSETQ.

The table lists this clone with a count of one. This CDR3 is CASSEALGPSTDTQYF. CDR3 sequence (DNA): TGTGCCAGCAGTGAAGCCCTAGGACCGAGCACAGATACGCAGTATTTT. J is TRBJ2-3 and V is TRBV6-1; D gene uncertain. Trimming pared 0 bases from V and 0 bases from J, leaving 10 bases between. The CDR3 contains 16 residues. Germline CDR1 MNHNS, CDR2 SASEGT.

This chain joins TRBV2 and TRBJ1-1; 12 nucleotides line up with TRBD1. Losses at the gene ends were 4 bases for V and 3 bases for J; bases not matched to a gene: 15. The CDR3 spans 19 residues. Germline V gives CDR1 SNHLY, CDR2 FYNNEI. The CDR3 reads CASSVWGRDRGRDDTEAFF. The CDR3 DNA sequence: TGTGCCAGCAGTGTTTGGGGAAGGGACAGGGGGCGTGATGACACTGAAGCTTTCTTT. The complete variable domain, with remaining parts taken from reference TRBV2 and TRBJ1-1, reads EPEVTQTPSHQVTQMGQEVILRCVPISNHLYFYWYRQILGQKVEFLVSFYNNEISEKSEIFDDQFSVERPDGSNFTLKIRSTKLEDSAMYFCASSVWGRDRGRDDTEAFFGQGTRLTVV.